This TCR beta chain was observed in a study of early T cells in non-severe SARS-CoV-2 infection. cDNA molecules, individually, were tagged with unique molecular identifiers. TCRdb ran MiXCR on the 5' RACE reads and lists one entry per CDR3 protein. The profile shows more than 40,000 distinct CDR3 sequences, approximately 5.1% of them singletons. Germline assignment: CDR1 MDHEN and CDR2 SYDVKM. CDR3 length: 15 residues. Deletions cut 6 bases from V and 3 bases from J, with 17 bases between. This clonotype came up many times. Sequences were derived from whole blood, sampled at baseline. This receptor was taken from an adult who was a healthcare worker with PCR-confirmed SARS-CoV-2 infection or an uninfected control (not recorded which). The V call is TRBV28, the J call TRBJ2-5; no reliable D call. The CDR3 is CASSRPQGSEETQYF. In nucleotides, the CDR3 is TGTGCCAGCAGCCGACCCCAAGGATCAGAAGAGACCCAGTACTTC.